Listed here are 25 T cell receptor beta chains from one sample, sequenced in a study of shared clonotypes between healthy human individuals. The repertoire was sequenced with immunoSEQ multiplex PCR; TCRdb's copy has only in-frame clones and lacks some. This table has about 520,000 clones, more than 65% appearing once. Sequencing was performed on PBMCs. Receptors were obtained from a woman aged 35 to 49 in good health. Some clones in this sample may be carry-over from other donors' samples.

V and J are TRBV28 and TRBJ1-1; D is unclear. Germline V gene sequence: CDR1 MDHEN, CDR2 SYDVKM. This CDR3 region has 13 residues. V lost 4 bases, J lost 1 base, and 7 bases lay in between. The CDR3 nucleotides are TGTGCCAGCAGTTCAGAACCGAACACTGAAGCTTTCTTT. Protein product: CASSSEPNTEAFF.

For the CDR3, the DNA is TGTGCCATCAGTGAGTTGGGGGTAGGCAATGAGCAGTTCTTC. Its protein is CAISELGVGNEQFF. The chain carries TRBV10-3 and TRBJ2-1; either TRBD1 or TRBD2 may fit D (5 bases each). Per germline, CDR1 ENHRY and CDR2 SYGVKD. The CDR3 has 14 amino acids. V was shortened by 1 base and J by 6 bases, with 10 bases between the two germline ends.

The chain employs TRBV4-3 and TRBJ2-1; 9 bases are a match to TRBD2. This CDR3 contains 15 residues. The V gene end was trimmed by 1 base and the J gene end by 6 bases; junction bases not matched to a gene: 4. The germline CDR1 and CDR2 sequences are LGHNA and YSLEER. The chain's CDR3 is CASSQGASGVNEQFF. DNA for the CDR3: TGCGCCAGCAGCCAAGGGGCTAGCGGGGTCAATGAGCAGTTCTTC.

This clone was seen only once. The chain employs TRBV5-4 and TRBJ2-5; 7 nucleotides align to TRBD1. The CDR3 consists of 13 residues. Trimming took 7 bases from V and 1 from J; bases not matched to a gene: 4. Germline loops: CDR1 SGHNT, CDR2 YYREEE (reference sequence). CDR3 DNA: TGTGCCAGCCGGGGACAGCCCCAAGAGACCCAGTACTTC. Translation: CASRGQPQETQYF. Full variable domain (outside the CDR3, taken from reference TRBV5-4 and TRBJ2-5): ETGVTQSPTHLIKTRGQQVTLRCSSQSGHNTVSWYQQALGQGPQFIFQYYREEENGRGNFPPRFSGLQFPNYSSELNVNALELDDSALYLCASRGQPQETQYFGPGTRLLVL.

The CDR3 nucleotides are TGTGCCAGTAGTCGATCGACTAGCGGGAGGGAGACCCAGTACTTC. Amino acids: CASSRSTSGRETQYF. The chain is built from TRBV19 and TRBJ2-5; 13 bases map to TRBD2. Germline V gene sequence: CDR1 LNHDA, CDR2 SQIVND (reference sequence). Unmatched junction bases numbered 5, after V lost 5 bases and J lost 5 bases. This CDR3 contains 15 residues.

The rearrangement joins TRBV7-9 to TRBJ1-4, with a possible D match to TRBD1 (6 bases). The CDR3 is 14 residues long. Trimming took 2 bases from V and 7 from J, leaving 11 bases between them. Germline values: CDR1 SEHNR, CDR2 FQNEAQ (reference sequence). The CDR3 region has the DNA TGTGCCAGCAGCTTAACTGGGGGCAGTGAAAAACTGTTTTTT. Residues: CASSLTGGSEKLFF.

This chain connects TRBV5-6 to TRBJ1-1; D remains ambiguous. V gave up 4 bases and J gave up 5 bases, with 18 bases separating them. The CDR3 loop spans 15 amino acids. Germline CDR1 SGHDT, CDR2 YYEEEE. The CDR3 sequence: CASSGVTARETEAFF. The DNA for the CDR3 is TGTGCCAGCAGCGGGGTGACGGCGAGGGAGACTGAAGCTTTCTTT. Variable domain in full (rest from reference TRBV5-6 and TRBJ1-1): DAGVTQSPTHLIKTRGQQVTLRCSPKSGHDTVSWYQQALGQGPQFIFQYYEEEERQRGNFPDRFSGHQFPNYSSELNVNALLLGDSALYLCASSGVTARETEAFFGQGTRLTVV.

For this clone: This CDR3 is also generated by other DNA sequences in the sample. This chain uses TRBV20-1 with TRBJ2-5, with unresolved D. The CDR3 is made up of 11 amino acids. Per the germline V gene, CDR1 is DFQATT and CDR2 is SNEGSKA (reference sequence). V lost 0 bases and J lost 4, with 3 bases in between. The CDR3 loop reads CSARDRETQYF. CDR3 nucleotides: TGCAGTGCTAGAGATCGAGAGACCCAGTACTTC.

This clone was seen a single time. This chain connects TRBV18 to TRBJ2-7; D is unresolved. Trimming took 2 bases from V and 3 from J, leaving 8 bases between them. Germline CDR1 and CDR2: KGHSH and LQKENI. The CDR3 is 13 amino acids. CDR3 sequence (DNA): TGTGCCAGCTCACCAAGGCAGAACTACGAGCAGTACTTC. Amino acids: CASSPRQNYEQYF.

On this clone itself: A far larger clone is just one base off, so this is likely a read error. This chain links TRBV2 with TRBJ2-7; 7 bases are shared with TRBD1. Germline V gene data show CDR1 as SNHLY and CDR2 as FYNNEI. There are 13 residues in the CDR3. This chain's CDR3 is CASTPGQTYDQYF. The CDR3, as DNA: TGTGCCAGCACCCCGGGACAGACCTACGATCAGTACTTC.

This chain uses TRBV30 with TRBJ1-2, with D uncertain. The CDR3 has 12 amino acids. V shed 1 base and J shed 8 bases, with 11 bases lying between them. Looked up from germline, CDR1 is GTSNPN and CDR2 is SVGIG (reference sequence). CDR3 bases: TGTGCCTGGAGTGCCGCTAGAGGCGGCTACACCTTC. The encoded protein is CAWSAARGGYTF.

CDR3 nucleotides: TGTGCCACCAGCAGAGATACGGCAAACACCGGGGAGCTGTTTTTT. Amino acid sequence: CATSRDTANTGELFF. The V and J genes are TRBV15 and TRBJ2-2, with unresolved D. V was cut by 0 bases and J by 2 bases, with 7 bases left in between. Germline V gives CDR1 LNHNV, CDR2 YYDKDF (reference sequence). The length of the CDR3 is 15 residues.

On this clone itself: It is likely a read error: a sequence one base away is far more abundant. This chain uses TRBV13 with TRBJ2-7; possibly TRBD1 or TRBD2 for D (5 bases each). CDR1 and CDR2 from the germline V gene are PRHDT and FYEKMQ (reference sequence). V lost 8 bases to trimming and J lost 6 bases, with 20 bases between them. The CDR3 has 14 residues. This CDR3 reads CASPLRGWRLEQYF. The CDR3 nucleotides read TGTGCCAGCCCGTTGAGGGGATGGCGGCTCGAGCAGTACTTC.

A remark on this clone: A far larger clone lies a single base away; this is likely a read error. This chain links TRBV5-1 with TRBJ1-1, with 7 bases identical to TRBD1. The CDR3 runs 16 residues. Germline V gives CDR1 SGHRS, CDR2 YFSETQ. Trimming at V came to 2 bases and at J to 6 bases, leaving 13 bases not matched to a gene. The CDR3 loop reads CASSFGAGRQGSEAFF. CDR3 coding DNA: TGCGCCAGCAGCTTTGGGGCTGGGAGACAGGGTTCTGAAGCTTTCTTT.

The chain couples TRBV7-6 to TRBJ2-5, with 7 bases identical to TRBD1. The germline V gene encodes CDR1 SGHVS and CDR2 FNYEAQ. The CDR3 is made up of 15 amino acids. With 4 bases clipped from V and 6 bases from J, the junction kept 11 bases outside the gene matches. CDR3 loop: CASSSVTGLVQTQYF. The CDR3 DNA is TGTGCCAGCAGCTCTGTGACAGGGTTGGTACAGACCCAGTACTTC.

With respect to this clone: A much larger clone lies one base from this, so it may be a read error. Other DNA sequences within the sample encode an identical CDR3. The J gene is TRBJ2-3, the V gene TRBV7-2, with 12 bases aligning to TRBD2. This CDR3 is 19 amino acids long. Per the germline V gene, CDR1 is SGHTA and CDR2 is FQGNSA. This CDR3 is CASSLRTSGRIRLTDTQYF. The CDR3 DNA reads TGTGCCAGCAGCTTACGTACTAGCGGGAGGATCAGGCTCACAGATACACAGTATTTT.

In the case of this clone: A far larger clone is one nucleotide away, so this likely arose from a read error. At the DNA level, this CDR3 is encoded by other sequences in the same sample as well. The chain links TRBV28 to TRBJ2-7; maybe TRBD1 (6 bases). Germline-derived CDR1 and CDR2 are MDHEN and SYDVKM. Trimming shortened V by 4 bases and J by 1 base, and 8 bases separated the two germline ends. The CDR3 is 13 amino acids. The chain's CDR3 is CASSYDRSYEQYF. CDR3 bases: TGTGCCAGCAGTTACGACAGGTCCTACGAGCAGTACTTC.

In this sample, this clone turned up once. V and J are TRBV18 and TRBJ1-1; possibly TRBD1 for D (6 bases). Germline CDR1 KGHSH, CDR2 LQKENI. This CDR3 is built from 14 residues. Trimming took off 4 bases at V and 1 base at J, with 10 bases between the two ends. CDR3 in amino acids: CASSLGQRNTEAFF. CDR3 nucleotide sequence: TGTGCCAGCTCACTTGGACAGCGGAACACTGAAGCTTTCTTT.

The chain uses TRBV10-2 and TRBJ2-1, with TRBD2 as a possible D gene (5 bases). The ends were cut back, 7 bases at V and 5 bases at J, with 12 bases in the middle. CDR1 is WSHSY and CDR2 is SAAADI in the germline V gene. The CDR3 spans 13 residues. The CDR3 loop reads CASMVGLHNEQFF. Written as DNA, the CDR3 is TGCGCCAGCATGGTTGGACTTCACAATGAGCAGTTCTTC.

The CDR3 reads CASSSGQKLFF. CDR3 bases: TGTGCCAGCAGCTCCGGACAGAAACTGTTTTTT. The J gene is TRBJ1-4, the V gene TRBV7-2, with D perhaps TRBD1 (6 bases). V lost 4 bases to trimming and J lost 11 bases, with 8 bases between them. CDR1 and CDR2 (germline): SGHTA, FQGNSA. The CDR3 has 11 residues.

This clone was detected only once. V gene TRBV29-1 combines with J gene TRBJ2-2; D is unresolved. This CDR3 spans 13 amino acids. Germline V CDR1 and CDR2: SQVTM, ANQGSEA. V was trimmed by 4 bases and J by 8 bases, leaving 14 bases between them. The CDR3 protein is CSVAPNERGELFF. The CDR3 coding sequence is TGCAGCGTTGCCCCCAATGAAAGGGGGGAGCTGTTTTTT.

This clone was detected only once. The rearrangement links TRBV6-1 to TRBJ2-3; 10 bases are shared with TRBD2. The CDR3 is 15 amino acids. V was clipped by 2 bases and J by 6 bases; unmatched bases: 5. Germline V CDR1 and CDR2: MNHNS, SASEGT. CDR3 protein: CASSEQSSGSDTQYF. The CDR3 DNA sequence: TGTGCCAGCAGTGAACAGTCTAGCGGGAGTGATACGCAGTATTTT.

This chain joins TRBV2 and TRBJ2-1, with D possibly being TRBD1 (5 bases). The CDR3 is 15 amino acids. From germline, CDR1 is SNHLY and CDR2 FYNNEI. V was trimmed by 2 bases and J by 6 bases, leaving 14 bases between them. The CDR3 DNA reads as TGTGCCAGCAGTGAACTAAGGGATAGGGGCAATGAGCAGTTCTTC. Translation: CASSELRDRGNEQFF.

This chain connects TRBV5-5 to TRBJ2-3; perhaps TRBD1 as D (5 bases). The germline CDR1 and CDR2 sequences are SGHKS and YYEKEE (reference sequence). Trimming removed 2 bases at V and 3 bases at J, with 10 bases between. The CDR3 length is 14 residues. The DNA for the CDR3 is TGTGCCAGCAGCTTATCGCAGGGAACAGATACGCAGTATTTT. Encoded protein: CASSLSQGTDTQYF.

A single count supports this clone. V usage is TRBV11-2 and J usage is TRBJ2-3, with D uncertain. Germline V gene sequence: CDR1 SGHAT, CDR2 FQNNGV. This CDR3 spans 15 amino acids. V was pared by 3 bases and J by 0 bases, with 10 bases between. The CDR3 sequence is CASSFGGTSTDTQYF. DNA of the CDR3: TGTGCCAGCAGCTTCGGCGGAACTAGCACAGATACGCAGTATTTT.